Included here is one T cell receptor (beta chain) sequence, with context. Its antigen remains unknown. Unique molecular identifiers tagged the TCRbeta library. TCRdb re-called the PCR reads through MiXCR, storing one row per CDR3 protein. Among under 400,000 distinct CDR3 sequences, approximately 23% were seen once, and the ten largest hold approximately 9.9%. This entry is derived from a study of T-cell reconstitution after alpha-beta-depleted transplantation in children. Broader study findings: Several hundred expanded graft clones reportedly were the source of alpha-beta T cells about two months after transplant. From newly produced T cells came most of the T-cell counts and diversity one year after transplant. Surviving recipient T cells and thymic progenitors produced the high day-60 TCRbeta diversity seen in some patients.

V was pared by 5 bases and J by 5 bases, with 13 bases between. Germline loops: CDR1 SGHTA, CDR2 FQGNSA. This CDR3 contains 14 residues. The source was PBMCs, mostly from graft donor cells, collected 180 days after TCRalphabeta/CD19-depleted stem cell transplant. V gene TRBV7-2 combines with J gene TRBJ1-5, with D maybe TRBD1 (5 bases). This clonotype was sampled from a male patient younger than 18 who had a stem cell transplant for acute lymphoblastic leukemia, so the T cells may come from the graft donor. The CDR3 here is CASSHRSHDQPQHF. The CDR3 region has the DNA TGTGCCAGCAGCCACAGGTCCCACGATCAGCCCCAGCATTTT.